These 13 T cell receptor beta chains came from one sample sequenced in a study of CD8 T cells in ankylosing spondylitis. These TCRs' antigens remain unknown. TCRdb re-analysed the 5' RACE reads in MiXCR, keeping a single row per CDR3 protein. The data hold about 450,000 distinct CDR3 sequences, with roughly 27% observed a single time. Study-wide results and limits: What appeared characteristic of ankylosing spondylitis blood was a TCR beta motif of eight highly homologous variants.

Sequenced: blood, either unsorted or a sorted T cell fraction (not recorded which). The receptors derive from a male donor with ankylosing spondylitis.

This clonotype showed up many times. The rearrangement uses TRBV12-3 or TRBV12-4 and TRBJ2-1, with 10 bases that match TRBD2. CDR3 length equals 15 residues. V was pared by 6 bases and J by 10 bases, with 12 bases of the junction left unmatched. This CDR3 is CASSLGLAGVGEQFF. The CDR3 DNA reads as TGTGCCAGCAGCTTGGGTCTAGCGGGAGTTGGGGAGCAGTTCTTC.

The gene calls are TRBV29-1 and TRBJ1-5, with TRBD1 as a possible D gene (5 bases). CDR3 length equals 13 residues. With 5 bases removed from V and 4 bases from J, the gap between germline ends came to 12 bases. Germline V gene data show CDR1 as SQVTM and CDR2 as ANQGSEA. The CDR3 protein is CSVNQGSNQPQHF. The CDR3 DNA is TGCAGCGTTAACCAGGGTTCGAATCAGCCCCAGCATTTT.

The V gene is TRBV27, the J gene TRBJ1-6; 7 bases map to TRBD1. This CDR3 has 15 residues. V shed 3 bases and J 9 bases; nucleotides not matched to a gene: 8. CDR1 is MNHEY and CDR2 is SMNVEV in the germline V gene (reference sequence). This CDR3 reads CASSFLRQGSSPLHF. The DNA for the CDR3 is TGTGCCAGCAGTTTCCTCCGACAGGGAAGTTCACCCCTCCACTTT.

This chain uses TRBV20-1 with TRBJ1-2, with 9 bases matching TRBD1. This CDR3 has 15 residues. With V trimmed by 4 bases and J by 4 bases, 10 bases remained unmatched. Germline values: CDR1 DFQATT, CDR2 SNEGSKA (reference sequence). In nucleotides, the CDR3 is TGCAGTGCTACCGGGACAGGGTATAGCGCCTATGGCTACACCTTC. Amino acid sequence: CSATGTGYSAYGYTF.

In its sample, this clonotype was seen many times. The chain combines TRBV12-3 or TRBV12-4 with TRBJ1-3; D ambiguous. This CDR3 spans 14 amino acids. Between the trimmed V and J ends, which lost 4 bases and 0 bases, there was a span of 7 bases. This chain's CDR3 is CASSSRGSGNTIYF. For the CDR3, the DNA is TGTGCCAGCAGTTCTCGGGGCTCTGGAAACACCATATATTTT.

The chain carries TRBV29-1 and TRBJ2-7; 7 positions agree with TRBD1. CDR1 and CDR2 from the germline V gene are SQVTM and ANQGSEA. This CDR3 has 14 residues. The trim removed 2 bases at V and 6 bases at J, leaving 10 bases unmatched. The CDR3 DNA follows: TGCAGCGTTGAACGCGCCGGGACAGCCACCGAGCAGTACTTC. Residues: CSVERAGTATEQYF.

The rearrangement links TRBV11-2 to TRBJ2-1, with D perhaps TRBD1 or TRBD2 (5 bases each). This CDR3 comprises 14 residues. Germline CDR1 reads SGHAT; CDR2 reads FQNNGV. V was shortened by 7 bases and J by 7 bases, with 17 bases between the two germline ends. The CDR3 DNA is TGTGCCAGCAACACCGGGACCCAAAGAAATGAGCAGTTCTTC. Encoded protein: CASNTGTQRNEQFF. Full variable domain (remainder filled in from reference TRBV11-2 and TRBJ2-1): EAGVAQSPRYKIIEKRQSVAFWCNPISGHATLYWYQQILGQGPKLLIQFQNNGVVDDSQLPKDRFSAERLKGVDSTLKIQPAKLEDSAVYLCASNTGTQRNEQFFGPGTRLTVL.

The rearrangement uses TRBV20-1 and TRBJ2-1, with 8 bases matching TRBD2. Germline V CDR1 and CDR2: DFQATT, SNEGSKA (reference sequence). CDR3 length equals 15 residues. V trimming: 2 bases; J trimming: 6 bases; junction bases outside the gene matches: 9. DNA of the CDR3: TGCAGTGCTAGACTAAGCGGGAGCGGAGTCAATGAGCAGTTCTTC. This encodes CSARLSGSGVNEQFF.

This chain joins TRBV25-1 and TRBJ1-1, with D possibly TRBD1 on 6 matching bases. The germline V and J ends were trimmed by 4 bases and 7 bases, with 19 bases remaining between them. The CDR3 spans 15 residues. Germline V gene sequence: CDR1 MGHDK, CDR2 SYGVNS. CDR3 protein: CASSVLDSSAGEAFF. In nucleotides, the CDR3 is TGTGCCAGCAGTGTCCTGGACAGTTCAGCGGGTGAAGCTTTCTTT.

Only a few counts were recorded for this clonotype. The chain couples TRBV5-5 to TRBJ1-6; TRBD1 agrees at 10 bases. CDR3 length equals 15 residues. The V gene end was trimmed by 4 bases and the J gene end by 14 bases; junction bases not matched to a gene: 12. The germline gives CDR1 SGHKS, CDR2 YYEKEE (reference sequence). DNA for the CDR3: TGTGCCAGCAGCCCACAGGGGACAGGGGATTCCACCCTCCACTTT. Amino acid sequence: CASSPQGTGDSTLHF.

The chain has TRBV4-1 and TRBJ2-1, with D unclear. Trimming took off 0 bases at V and 0 bases at J, with 9 bases between the two ends. Germline loops: CDR1 MGHRA, CDR2 YSYEKL. This CDR3 is built from 16 residues. The CDR3 here is CASSQEVAVSYNEQFF. In nucleotides, the CDR3 is TGCGCCAGCAGCCAAGAGGTGGCGGTCTCCTACAATGAGCAGTTCTTC.

The chain employs TRBV20-1 and TRBJ1-5; 10 bases agree with TRBD1. Germline V CDR1 and CDR2: DFQATT, SNEGSKA (reference sequence). This CDR3 contains 13 residues. J lost 5 bases, V lost 5 bases, and 3 bases had no gene match. CDR3 protein: CSAWTGGDQPQHF. The CDR3, as DNA: TGCAGTGCTTGGACAGGGGGGGATCAGCCCCAGCATTTT.

This chain joins TRBV12-3 or TRBV12-4 and TRBJ2-5; D not resolved. CDR3 length: 13 residues. Between the trimmed V and J ends, which lost 6 bases and 1 base, there was a span of 9 bases. The CDR3 DNA reads TGTGCCAGCAGCCCAATATCCCAAGAGACCCAGTACTTC. As protein: CASSPISQETQYF.